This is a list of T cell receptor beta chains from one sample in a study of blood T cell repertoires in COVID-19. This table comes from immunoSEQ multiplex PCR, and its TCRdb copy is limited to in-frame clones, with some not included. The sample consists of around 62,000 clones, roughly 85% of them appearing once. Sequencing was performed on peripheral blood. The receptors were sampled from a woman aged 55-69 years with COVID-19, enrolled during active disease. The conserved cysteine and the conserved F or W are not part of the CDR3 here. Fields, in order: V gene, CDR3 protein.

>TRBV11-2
ASRFPGLATAGELF
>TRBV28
ASSRGAGGKQY
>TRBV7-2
ASSWRDTQY
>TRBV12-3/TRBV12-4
ASSLGTITEAF
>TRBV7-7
ASSLDRVKTQY
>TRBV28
ASSLGLAGPGRSASYEQY
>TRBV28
ASSLVRFNEKLF
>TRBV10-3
AITEAGVSGANVLT
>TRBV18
ASSRNTGDGNTIY
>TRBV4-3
ASSQGTGGLGNTIY
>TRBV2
ASNIGSNRGTEAF
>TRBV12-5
ASGLGQGIGELF
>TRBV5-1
ASSLDSGAMGEQF
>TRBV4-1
ASSRQSTYNEQF
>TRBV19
ASSLTGLDTEAF
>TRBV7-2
ASSLYGTAVQPQH
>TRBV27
ASSWEGGYNSPLH
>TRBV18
ASSDTGTRDTEAF
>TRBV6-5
ASSSSGQNSPLH
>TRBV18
ASSPTVGADTEAF
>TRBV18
ASSPPERRGPDTQY
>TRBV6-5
ASSLDSNSNQPQH
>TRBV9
ASSGTDNQPQH
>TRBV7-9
ASTLGVSTEAF
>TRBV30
AWSPGGYTEAF
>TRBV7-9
ASSLGQGDTEAF
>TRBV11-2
ASSPPGLQETQY
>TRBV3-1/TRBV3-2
ASSRPMTGSSYNSPLH
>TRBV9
ASSVDYSGNTIY
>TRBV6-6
ASRYGTGGGYYGYT
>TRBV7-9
ASSRTGDEQY
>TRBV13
ASSLGLSRTSTYEQY
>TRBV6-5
ASTANKGGDTEAF
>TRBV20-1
SASVRMDYGYT
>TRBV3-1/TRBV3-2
ASSQGPATGISYEQY
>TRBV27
ASSFLDRVANYGYT
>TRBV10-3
AIGTPREYYNEQF
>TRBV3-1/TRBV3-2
ASRDGTGGSGYT
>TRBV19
ASRTAANSPLH
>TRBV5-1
ASSSGGPNTEAF
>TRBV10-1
ASGRSSYEQY
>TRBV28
ASSSGTEALVNYGYT